This TCR beta chain appears in the sequencing data of a study of blood T cell repertoires in COVID-19. As for the study in general: PBMCs, B-cell-depleted T cells, or T cells provided the cDNA or gDNA that made up the material.

As handled by the study authors: Nucleated cell counts were estimated from reference gene primer amplification. Repertoires were generated with immunoSEQ multiplex PCR, while TCRdb's copy carries only in-frame clones and drops some. From that table come the V and J calls and clone size; the DNA was used to work out D and trimming. The table lists over 90,000 clones, roughly 80% of them singletons. V lost 2 bases to trimming and J lost 2 bases, with 4 bases between them. Looked up from germline, CDR1 is SGHTA and CDR2 is FQGNSA. There are 13 residues in the CDR3. This sequence was found in a human donor in a cohort sampled during active COVID-19. The chain has TRBV7-2 and TRBJ2-1; D is uncertain. The sequencing input was peripheral blood. CDR3 nucleotide sequence: TGTGCCAGCAGCTTATCAGCCTACAATGAGCAGTTCTTC. Translated, it gives CASSLSAYNEQFF.